This T cell receptor beta chain was sequenced during a study of response to subunit inactivated influenza vaccine (dated by TCRdb to 2016 to 2019). For the wider study: Deep quantitative T cell receptor repertoire profiling was used in the study to track responses to a trivalent subunit inactivated influenza vaccine.

What the work shows at the level of the full study, not this receptor alone: The authors proposed that each seasonal influenza vaccination may bring in only a limited number of new T cells.

Library construction relied on RT-PCR. For sequencing, an Illumina HiSeq 2500 was employed. TCRdb's own reprocessing of the public reads used fastp at Q25 and MiXCR and kept productive beta chains. Under each unique CDR3 protein, matching rows form one entry showing the most common genes and DNA. Across this sample there are roughly 570,000 distinct CDR3 sequences, with 10% to 15% seen only once. The ten largest clonotypes hold around 14% of the sample. This clonotype was recorded a few times. Its antigen specificity is not known. No much larger clonotype is one base removed from it; base qualities were not supplied. This sample's time point label indicates: around 42 days after influenza vaccine administration. V loses 3 bases, J loses 3 bases, and the germline ends lie 11 bases apart. The CDR3 runs 14 amino acids, cysteine and phenylalanine included. Just CDR3 DNA is preserved here, 42 bases in frame from base 1. As encoded in the germline V gene, CDR1 is KGHDR while CDR2 is SFDVKD.

The sequence links TRBV24-1 to TRBJ2-7, with a tentative D gene TRBD2 over 5 matching bases. The sequences come from PBMCs from blood, collected about 6 weeks after vaccination. The TCR comes from a man aged 45 to 65 who received an inactivated influenza vaccine. Donor details come from another sample of the same person, matched by shared clones. The CDR3 reads CATSDRWGDYEQYF. DNA sequence: TGTGCCACCAGTGATAGGTGGGGAGACTACGAGCAGTACTTC.